This T cell receptor (beta chain) was identified during a study of T-cell memory formation after mild COVID-19 (dated by TCRdb to the early 2020s). Regarding the complete study: TCR sequence clusters from the two donors were found to be largely donor specific. Two young, previously healthy adult volunteers, one female and one male, were included in the cohort. T-cell clones expanding and contracting after mild COVID-19 in a couple of donors were tracked by longitudinal TCRalpha and TCRbeta repertoire sequencing. Paper-wide results and their limitations: Clones contracting from day 15 to 85 had balanced CD4/CD8 phenotypes, while a second wave expanding from day 15 to 37 was biased towards CD4+. SARS-CoV-2 specificity of the second-wave clones peaking on day 37 was not confirmed. Contracting CD4+ clones turned up mainly in the CM and EM memory subsets, whereas EMRA was where CD8+ clones were enriched. The study covered only two mild cases, and larger cohorts including severe cases with pre-infection samples were considered necessary. Some responding clones were found in pre-infection memory, which suggests that pre-existing cross-reactive memory T cells took part in the SARS-CoV-2 response.

Ficoll-Paque density gradient centrifugation was the method used to isolate PBMCs. As regards this clonotype: Its recognized antigen is unknown. There are no base qualities to consult, and no much larger clone falls within one base.

The CDR3 starts with the cysteine, ends with the phenylalanine, and has 15 residues. Only the CDR3 part of the read is kept: 45 bases, read in frame from the first base. V is pruned by 3 bases and J by 3 bases, leaving 11 bases of the junction without a gene match. CDR1 and CDR2, looked up from the germline V gene, are SQVTM and ANQGSEA. Instrument used: Illumina NovaSeq 6000. TCRalpha and TCRbeta cDNA libraries were built by 5'RACE with constant-segment primers, adding sample barcodes and unique molecular identifiers. Trizol reagent was used to extract RNA from every sample. Amplification of the libraries took two PCR steps, and the second step added a second sample barcode plus Illumina TruSeq adapters. The libraries were sequenced on an Illumina NovaSeq using 2 x 150 bp paired-end reads. For the original study's pipeline: Demultiplexing of reads and collapsing into UMI-guided consensus sequences were performed with migec v1.2.7. Using mixcr v2.1.11, UMI consensuses were aligned to TRA and TRB V and J templates and then assembled into clonotypes. Clonotypes were classified as expanded or contracted when called significant by both edgeR and NoisET, with noise models trained on biological replicates. For edgeR calls, the cutoffs were a false discovery rate-adjusted p below 0.01 and a log2 fold-change threshold of 1. As an exploratory analysis of dynamics, PCA with hierarchical clustering was applied to max-normalized trajectories of the 1000 most abundant clonotypes. Separately sequenced CD4+ and CD8+ repertoires were used to assign a CD4 or CD8 phenotype to each responding clone. TCRdb reanalyzed the raw reads on its own, using fastp at Q25 for trimming and MiXCR for clone calling, and kept in-frame beta chains. Each record represents a unique CDR3 protein, reported with the most common genes and DNA among its rows. The V and J calls reflect TCRdb's pipeline rather than the authors' work. In this sample the table shows around 200,000 distinct CDR3 sequences, about a sixth of which occur a single time. Around 1.9% of the sample is taken by the ten largest.

Recombination connected TRBV29-1 to TRBJ2-7, and 7 junctional nucleotides match TRBD2. Specimen: PBMCs or a T cell subset sorted from them (not recorded which). The sequence derives from an adult woman who had mild COVID-19 (a few samples of this study predate the infection). The sample titles of this study are shuffled in the database, so cell type and time point are left out; the donor was told from shared clones. The CDR3 reads CSVDSRREGSYEQYF. The DNA reads as follows: TGCAGCGTTGATTCCCGGAGGGAGGGAAGCTACGAGCAGTACTTC.